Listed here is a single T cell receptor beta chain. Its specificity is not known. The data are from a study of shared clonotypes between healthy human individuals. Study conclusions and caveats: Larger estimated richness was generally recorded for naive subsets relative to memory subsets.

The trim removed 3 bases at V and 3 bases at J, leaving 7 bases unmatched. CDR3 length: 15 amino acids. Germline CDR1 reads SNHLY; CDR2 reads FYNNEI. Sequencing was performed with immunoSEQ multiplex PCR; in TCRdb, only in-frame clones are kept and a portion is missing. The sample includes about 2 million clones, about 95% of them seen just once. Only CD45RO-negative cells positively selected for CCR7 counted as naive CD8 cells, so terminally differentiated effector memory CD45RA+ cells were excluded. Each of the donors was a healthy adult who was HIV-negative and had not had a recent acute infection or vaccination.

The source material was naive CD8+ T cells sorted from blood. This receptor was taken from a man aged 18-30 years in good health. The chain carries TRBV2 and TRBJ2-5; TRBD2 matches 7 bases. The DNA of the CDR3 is TGTGCCAGCAGTGAGTACGCGGGAGAGGAAGAGACCCAGTACTTC. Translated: CASSEYAGEEETQYF.